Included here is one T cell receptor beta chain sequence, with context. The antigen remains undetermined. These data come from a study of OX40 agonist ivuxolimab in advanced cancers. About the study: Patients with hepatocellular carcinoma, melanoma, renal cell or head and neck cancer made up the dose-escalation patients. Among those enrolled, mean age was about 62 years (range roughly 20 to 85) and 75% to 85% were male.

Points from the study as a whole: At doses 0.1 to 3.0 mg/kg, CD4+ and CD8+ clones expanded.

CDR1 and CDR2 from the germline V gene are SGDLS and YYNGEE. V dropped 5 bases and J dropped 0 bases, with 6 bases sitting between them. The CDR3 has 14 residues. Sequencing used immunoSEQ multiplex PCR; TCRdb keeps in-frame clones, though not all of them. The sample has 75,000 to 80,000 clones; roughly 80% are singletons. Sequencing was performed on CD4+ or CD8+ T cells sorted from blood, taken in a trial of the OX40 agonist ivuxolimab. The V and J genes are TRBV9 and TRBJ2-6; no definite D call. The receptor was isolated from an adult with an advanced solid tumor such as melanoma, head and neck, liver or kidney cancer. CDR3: CASRGFSGANVLTF. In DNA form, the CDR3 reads TGTGCCAGCAGAGGATTCTCTGGGGCCAACGTCCTGACTTTC.